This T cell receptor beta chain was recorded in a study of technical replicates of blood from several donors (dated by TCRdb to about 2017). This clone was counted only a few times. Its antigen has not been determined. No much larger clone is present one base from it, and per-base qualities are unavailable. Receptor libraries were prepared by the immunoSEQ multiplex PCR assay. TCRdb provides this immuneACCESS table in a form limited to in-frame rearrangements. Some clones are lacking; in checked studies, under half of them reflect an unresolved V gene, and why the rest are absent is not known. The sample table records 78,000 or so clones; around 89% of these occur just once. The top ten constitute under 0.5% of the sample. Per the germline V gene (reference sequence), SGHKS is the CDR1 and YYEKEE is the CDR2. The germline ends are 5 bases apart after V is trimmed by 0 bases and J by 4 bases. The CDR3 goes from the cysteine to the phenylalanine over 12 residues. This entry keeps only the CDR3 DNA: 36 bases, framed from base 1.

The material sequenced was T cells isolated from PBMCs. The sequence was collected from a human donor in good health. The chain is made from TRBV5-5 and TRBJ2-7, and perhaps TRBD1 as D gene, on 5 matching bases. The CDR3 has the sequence CASSLDRYEQYF. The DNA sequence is TGTGCCAGCAGCTTGGACAGGTACGAGCAGTACTTC.